The source of this T cell receptor (beta chain) is a study of identical twins. Whole-study findings and limits: Out-of-frame alpha sequences shared by twins showed excess low generation probability.

This clonotype was picked up many times. Its antigen is not identified. Germline loops: CDR1 SGHAT, CDR2 FQNNGV. The length of the CDR3 is 15 residues. V was clipped by 1 base and J by 3 bases, with 12 bases between them. Template switching (which added a universal primer site) was used, and cDNA carried unique molecular identifiers. TCRdb redid the calling of the 5' RACE reads with MiXCR, one entry per CDR3 protein. The repertoire holds hundreds of thousands of distinct CDR3 sequences, about 12% seen once, with 1.5% to 2% in the top ten. The sample also formed part of further work on yellow fever vaccine responses in identical twins.

Sample: PBMCs. The rearrangement joins TRBV11-2 to TRBJ1-2; D gene uncertain. This sequence was found in a young woman in good health. This CDR3 reads CASSLGGSFDYGYTF. In DNA, the CDR3 is TGTGCCAGCAGCTTAGGCGGCTCTTTCGACTATGGCTACACCTTC.